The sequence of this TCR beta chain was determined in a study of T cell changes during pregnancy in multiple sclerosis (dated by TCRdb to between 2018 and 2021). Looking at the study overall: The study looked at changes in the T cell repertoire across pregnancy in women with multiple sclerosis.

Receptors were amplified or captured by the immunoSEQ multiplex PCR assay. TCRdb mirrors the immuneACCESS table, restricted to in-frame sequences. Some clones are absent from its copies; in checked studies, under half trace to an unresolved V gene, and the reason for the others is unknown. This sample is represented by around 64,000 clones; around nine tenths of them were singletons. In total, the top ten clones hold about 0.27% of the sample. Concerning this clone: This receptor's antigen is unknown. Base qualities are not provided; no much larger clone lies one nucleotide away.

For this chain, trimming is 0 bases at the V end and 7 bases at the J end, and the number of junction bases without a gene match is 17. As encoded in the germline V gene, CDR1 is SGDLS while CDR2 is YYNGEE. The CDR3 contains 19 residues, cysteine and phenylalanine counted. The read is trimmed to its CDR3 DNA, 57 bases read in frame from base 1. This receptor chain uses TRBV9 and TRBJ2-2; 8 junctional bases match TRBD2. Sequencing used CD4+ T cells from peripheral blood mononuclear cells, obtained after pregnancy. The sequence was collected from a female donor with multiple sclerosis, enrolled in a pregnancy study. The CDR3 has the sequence CASSVGETGGPRTNGELFF. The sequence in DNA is TGTGCCAGCAGCGTAGGAGAGACGGGGGGGCCTAGGACCAACGGGGAGCTGTTTTTT.